This is a list of T cell receptor beta chains from one sample in a study of blood T cell repertoires in COVID-19. Repertoires were generated with immunoSEQ multiplex PCR, while TCRdb's copy carries only in-frame clones and drops some. This table has about 240,000 clones, approximately 78% appearing once. Material: peripheral blood. The receptors derive from a woman between 55 and 75 years old with active or convalescent COVID-19. CDR3s include the opening cysteine and the closing phenylalanine or tryptophan. The order of the fields is CDR3 length, V gene, J gene, clone size, D gene, CDR3 DNA, CDR3 protein. The D gene is left open where the match is weak. Size tells how often a clone was seen (once, few, many) or the class of an expanded clone, and some rows leave it out.

cdr3_length: 16; v_call: TRBV5-1; j_call: TRBJ1-3; clone_size: once; d_call: TRBD1; cdr3_nt: TGCGCCAGCAGCCAAACAGGGGAGAGCTCTGGAAACACCATATATTTT; cdr3_aa: CASSQTGESSGNTIYF
cdr3_length: 13; v_call: TRBV19; j_call: TRBJ2-1; clone_size: .; d_call: .; cdr3_nt: TGTGCCAGTAGGGACGACAGGTACAATGAGCAGTTCTTC; cdr3_aa: CASRDDRYNEQFF
cdr3_length: 15; v_call: TRBV7-2; j_call: TRBJ2-7; clone_size: .; d_call: TRBD1; cdr3_nt: TGTGCCAGCAGCTTAGGGCCAGGGGGCCCCTACGAGCAGTACTTC; cdr3_aa: CASSLGPGGPYEQYF
cdr3_length: 17; v_call: TRBV5-1; j_call: TRBJ2-3; clone_size: .; d_call: TRBD2; cdr3_nt: TGCGCCAGCAGCTTGAGCGGGGGCATCTATTACACAGATACGCAGTATTTT; cdr3_aa: CASSLSGGIYYTDTQYF
cdr3_length: 16; v_call: TRBV7-9; j_call: TRBJ1-2; clone_size: once; d_call: .; cdr3_nt: TGTGCCAGCAGCTCCGGGACAACGCATTCTAACTATGGCTACACCTTC; cdr3_aa: CASSSGTTHSNYGYTF
cdr3_length: 15; v_call: TRBV11-2; j_call: TRBJ2-1; clone_size: .; d_call: TRBD2; cdr3_nt: TGTGCCAGCAGCTCTAGGCGGGGGGGTAAGAATGAGCAGTTCTTC; cdr3_aa: CASSSRRGGKNEQFF
cdr3_length: 13; v_call: TRBV7-2; j_call: TRBJ2-5; clone_size: few; d_call: .; cdr3_nt: TGTGCCAGCAGCCTAGCTCCTCAAGAGACCCAGTACTTC; cdr3_aa: CASSLAPQETQYF
cdr3_length: 15; v_call: TRBV10-3; j_call: TRBJ1-4; clone_size: .; d_call: .; cdr3_nt: TGTGCCATCAATGCAGGGACTTCGACTAATGAAAAACTGTTTTTT; cdr3_aa: CAINAGTSTNEKLFF
cdr3_length: 16; v_call: TRBV4-1; j_call: TRBJ2-1; clone_size: once; d_call: TRBD2; cdr3_nt: TGCGCCAGCAGCCAAGATCCTAGCGGGCCATACAATGAGCAGTTCTTC; cdr3_aa: CASSQDPSGPYNEQFF
cdr3_length: 15; v_call: TRBV6-5; j_call: TRBJ1-2; clone_size: .; d_call: TRBD1; cdr3_nt: TGTGCCAGCATTCAAACCGGGACAGGGAACTATGGCTACACCTTC; cdr3_aa: CASIQTGTGNYGYTF
cdr3_length: 13; v_call: TRBV27; j_call: TRBJ2-2; clone_size: .; d_call: .; cdr3_nt: TGTGCCAGCAGTTACACACAGGTCGGGGAGCTGTTTTTT; cdr3_aa: CASSYTQVGELFF
cdr3_length: 15; v_call: TRBV18; j_call: TRBJ2-6; clone_size: .; d_call: .; cdr3_nt: TGTGCCAGCTCACAGGCAGGGTCTGGGGCCAACGTCCTGACTTTC; cdr3_aa: CASSQAGSGANVLTF
cdr3_length: 15; v_call: TRBV2; j_call: TRBJ2-7; clone_size: few; d_call: .; cdr3_nt: TGTGCCAGCAGTCTAACAGGTTTCGCTTCTAACGAGCAGTACTTC; cdr3_aa: CASSLTGFASNEQYF
cdr3_length: 16; v_call: TRBV29-1; j_call: TRBJ1-1; clone_size: .; d_call: .; cdr3_nt: TGCAGCGTTTTGAAGGGGTGGGGCGGGGAAGACACTGAAGCTTTCTTT; cdr3_aa: CSVLKGWGGEDTEAFF
cdr3_length: 13; v_call: TRBV2; j_call: TRBJ1-2; clone_size: once; d_call: TRBD1; cdr3_nt: TGTGCCAGCAGGGGGACAGGGACCTATGGCTACACCTTC; cdr3_aa: CASRGTGTYGYTF
cdr3_length: 15; v_call: TRBV25-1; j_call: TRBJ1-5; clone_size: once; d_call: .; cdr3_nt: TGTGCCAGCACGCGGTCCCACCCTAGAAATCAGCCCCAGCATTTT; cdr3_aa: CASTRSHPRNQPQHF
cdr3_length: 14; v_call: TRBV2; j_call: TRBJ2-4; clone_size: once; d_call: TRBD1; cdr3_nt: TGTGCCAGCAGTGACGGGGACAGGGGGGACATTCAGTACTTC; cdr3_aa: CASSDGDRGDIQYF
cdr3_length: 14; v_call: TRBV11-1; j_call: TRBJ2-4; clone_size: .; d_call: .; cdr3_nt: TGTGCCAGCAGCCCGAGCGGGGCCAAAAACATTCAGTACTTC; cdr3_aa: CASSPSGAKNIQYF
cdr3_length: 16; v_call: TRBV6-6; j_call: TRBJ1-2; clone_size: .; d_call: .; cdr3_nt: TGTGCCAGCAGTACATCCCCGACAGTTTCATCCTCTGGCTACACCTTC; cdr3_aa: CASSTSPTVSSSGYTF
cdr3_length: 15; v_call: TRBV5-5; j_call: TRBJ1-2; clone_size: .; d_call: TRBD1; cdr3_nt: TGTGCCAGCAGTTTTGGAGTGGGACAGGGTAGTGGCTACACCTTC; cdr3_aa: CASSFGVGQGSGYTF
cdr3_length: 13; v_call: TRBV5-1; j_call: TRBJ1-2; clone_size: .; d_call: .; cdr3_nt: TGCGCCAGCAGCTTGTGGGGAGGGTATGGCTACACCTTC; cdr3_aa: CASSLWGGYGYTF
cdr3_length: 17; v_call: TRBV28; j_call: TRBJ1-3; clone_size: many; d_call: TRBD1; cdr3_nt: TGTGCCAGCAGTCATAGACAGGGCCGATCTCTTGGAAACACCATATATTTT; cdr3_aa: CASSHRQGRSLGNTIYF